This note documents a single T cell receptor beta chain sequence. TCRdb keeps only in-frame clones here, not all; method: immunoSEQ multiplex PCR. Among about 140,000 clones listed, around four fifths were seen once. The sample originates from a study of blood T cell repertoires in COVID-19. V lost 3 bases to trimming and J lost 3 bases; unmatched junction nucleotides: 8. The CDR3 spans 15 residues. Germline V gene data show CDR1 as MNHNS and CDR2 as SASEGT. What was sequenced was peripheral blood. The chain has TRBV6-1 and TRBJ2-7; 7 bases fit TRBD2. The TCR sequence derives from a human donor in a cohort sampled during active COVID-19. As DNA, the CDR3 is TGTGCCAGCAGTGAGGGGGGGGGTTCCTACTACGAGCAGTACTTC. Encoded protein: CASSEGGGSYYEQYF.